What follows describes a single T cell receptor beta chain. This clone was recorded once. Its antigen specificity is not known. No base-level quality is on record; no much larger clone is a single base apart. TCRbeta CDR3 regions were amplified from genomic DNA by means of the immunoSEQ Assay, a bias-controlled multiplex PCR. The original pipeline was this. Within the assay, amplification of reference gene primers was used to estimate how many nucleated cells each sample contained. Sequence reads were collapsed and filtered to measure the absolute abundance of every unique TCRbeta CDR3 rearrangement. For each sample, productive Simpson clonality was calculated as the square root of Simpson's diversity index across productive rearrangements. The clones in this table, taken by TCRdb from immuneACCESS, are in-frame only. Not every clone is retained; where verified, under half of the shortfall comes from an unresolved V gene, and the cause of the rest is unknown. The V and J calls and clone size were taken over from that table, and D and trimming were inferred from the DNA. The sample table contains about half a million clones; only one count was recorded for about nine tenths of them. The ten most abundant clones make up around 7.9% of the sample.

The sample originates from a study of blood T cell repertoires in COVID-19 (dated by TCRdb to the early 2020s). In the study overall: Samples from collaborators originated in the United States, Italy and Spain and spanned both the acute and convalescent phases of COVID-19. The material from the prospective study consisted of cDNA or gDNA derived from T cells, B-cell-depleted T cells, or PBMCs. Deeply sampled blood TCRbeta repertoires from subjects exposed to, actively infected with, or recovered from COVID-19 were included in the dataset. The repertoires were made available in a free public database intended to serve as a resource for research on the immune response to SARS-CoV-2. Samples came from the ongoing ImmuneRACE study (first 160 participants) plus 1,254 subjects from 6 global collaborators. The sample metadata nearly always contained a de-identified subject ID, COVID-19 status, age in years and sex. Where available, HLA class I and class II types were taken from metadata supplied by the sample provider and were not determined by assay-based typing. Here is what the overall study found, with its caveats: The quantity of clinical and demographic metadata differed by source and by participant and was supplied without curation.

Participants in the prospective study were enrolled through a virtual design, were aged roughly 18 to 100 years, and lived in about two dozen United States geographic areas. In the prospective study, cohorts were assigned on the basis of participant-reported clinical history obtained from a screening survey and a study questionnaire. Recovered participants in ImmuneRACE Cohort 3 were defined as having two consecutive negative NP/OP PCR tests, clearance from a healthcare professional, or resolution of symptoms. In the prospective study, mobile phlebotomists collected whole blood, serum and a nasopharyngeal or oropharyngeal swab from each participant. Participants in the prospective study had the option to provide additional blood draws and questionnaires over a 2-month period. Before DNA extraction, blood samples from the prospective study were shipped at room temperature or frozen. From the cysteine through the phenylalanine, the CDR3 covers 14 amino acids. Only the CDR3 portion is preserved as DNA: 42 bases, with reading frame beginning at the first base. At the junction V is shortened by 3 bases and J by 5 bases, with 10 bases in between. Looking up the germline V gene yields CDR1 MNHNS and CDR2 SASEGT.

The receptor was isolated from a woman in her fifties or sixties who had recovered from COVID-19. The chain is made from TRBV6-1 and TRBJ2-2; the D segment could be TRBD2, given 5 matching bases. Sample: PBMCs or T cells enriched from blood (not recorded which). Here the CDR3 is given as CASSDRRRTGELFF. The DNA reads TGTGCCAGCAGTGACAGGAGGAGGACCGGGGAGCTGTTTTTT.